This T cell receptor (beta chain) was found in a study of CD8 T cells in ankylosing spondylitis. Study conclusions and caveats: Clones linked with disease were CD8+ and fairly uncommon in the peripheral blood. Earlier authors reported some of these motif variants in reactive arthritis synovial fluid and blood. Significant enrichment of disease-linked clones was reported in matched ankylosing spondylitis synovial fluid.

TCR beta libraries were made by quantitative 5'-RACE with molecular barcodes. TCRdb re-derived calls from the 5' RACE reads in MiXCR, one entry per CDR3 protein. The sample lists 85,000 to 100,000 distinct CDR3 sequences; about 9% were seen once. This clonotype was seen repeatedly, ten times or more. Its antigen remains unidentified. In germline, CDR1 is MNHEY, CDR2 SVGAGI. CDR3 length: 15 amino acids. Trimming shortened V by 2 bases and J by 1 base, and 10 bases separated the two germline ends. The sample was blood, either unsorted or a sorted T cell fraction (not recorded which). The chain combines TRBV6-5 with TRBJ2-3; possibly TRBD2 for D (6 bases). The sequence came from a male donor with ankylosing spondylitis or in good health (not recorded which). Here the CDR3 DNA reads TGTGCCAGCAGTTACGAGGGAGGACGCACAGATACGCAGTATTTT. Amino acids: CASSYEGGRTDTQYF.